What follows describes a single T cell receptor (beta chain). The repertoire was sequenced with immunoSEQ multiplex PCR; TCRdb's copy has only in-frame clones and lacks some. The sample holds around 37,000 clones, 65% to 85% seen once. In germline, CDR1 is MNHNY, CDR2 SVGAGI (reference sequence). This CDR3 is built from 15 residues. Trimming took 5 bases from V and 1 from J, leaving 14 bases between them. This entry comes from a study of pediatric ulcerative colitis. The rectum was sampled with one to two pinch biopsies at colonoscopy. Material for sequencing was gut tissue. The genes are TRBV6-6 and TRBJ1-2, with a possible D match to TRBD1 (6 bases). The receptor comes from a boy between 10 and 17 years old with severe ulcerative colitis. The CDR3 spells CASSQGQSFNYGYTF. The CDR3, as DNA: TGTGCCAGCAGTCAAGGACAGTCTTTTAACTATGGCTACACCTTC.